This T cell receptor beta chain originates from a study of cytomegalovirus exposure and HLA in healthy donors. The CDR3 sequence is 14 residues long. V lost 2 bases to trimming and J lost 3 bases, with 7 bases between them. Germline loops: CDR1 MDHEN, CDR2 SYDVKM. The PCR used 60 Vbeta and 13 Jbeta primers. Clones were read by immunoSEQ multiplex PCR, and TCRdb kept only the in-frame ones, dropping some. The sample table sets out 150,000 or so clones. Study conclusions and caveats: While the bulk of TCR sequences proved rare, some public TCRs turned up in many donors. Available immune exposure information covered CMV serostatus only. A later analysis linked 15,000 to 20,000 TCR beta sequences to HLA alleles at 0.05 false discovery rate.

On this clone itself: Antigen unknown.

Despite likely unrecorded immune exposures, the donors were nominally healthy at the time of sampling. V is TRBV28 and J is TRBJ1-4; unclear D gene. This sequence was found in a woman aged 45-65 years in good health and CMV-seronegative. Sequenced: PBMCs. The CDR3 here is CASSLRRSNEKLFF. The CDR3, as DNA: TGTGCCAGCAGTTTACGGAGATCTAATGAAAAACTGTTTTTT.